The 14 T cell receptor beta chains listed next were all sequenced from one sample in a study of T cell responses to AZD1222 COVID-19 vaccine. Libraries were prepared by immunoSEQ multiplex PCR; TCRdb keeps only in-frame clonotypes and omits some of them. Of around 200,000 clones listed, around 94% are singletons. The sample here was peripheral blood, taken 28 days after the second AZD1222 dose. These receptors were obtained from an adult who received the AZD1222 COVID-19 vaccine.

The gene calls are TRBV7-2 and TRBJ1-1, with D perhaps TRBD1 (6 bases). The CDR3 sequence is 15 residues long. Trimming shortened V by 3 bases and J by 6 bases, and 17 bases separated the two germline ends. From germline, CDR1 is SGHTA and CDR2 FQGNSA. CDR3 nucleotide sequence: TGTGCCAGCAGCTTCTACAGGGTCGTCGGGGCTGAAGCTTTCTTT. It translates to CASSFYRVVGAEAFF.

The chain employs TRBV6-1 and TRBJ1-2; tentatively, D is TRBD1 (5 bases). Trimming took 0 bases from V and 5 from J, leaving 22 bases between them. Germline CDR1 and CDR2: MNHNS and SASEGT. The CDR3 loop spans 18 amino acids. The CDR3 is CASSEADGAGGPRYGYTF. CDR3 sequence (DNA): TGTGCCAGCAGTGAAGCGGACGGGGCCGGCGGCCCTAGGTATGGCTACACCTTC.

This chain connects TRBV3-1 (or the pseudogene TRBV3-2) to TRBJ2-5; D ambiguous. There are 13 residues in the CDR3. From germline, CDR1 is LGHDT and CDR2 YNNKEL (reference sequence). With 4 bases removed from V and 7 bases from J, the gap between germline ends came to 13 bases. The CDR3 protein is CASSPRLAVTQYF. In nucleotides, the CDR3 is TGTGCCAGCAGCCCCAGACTGGCTGTGACCCAGTACTTC.

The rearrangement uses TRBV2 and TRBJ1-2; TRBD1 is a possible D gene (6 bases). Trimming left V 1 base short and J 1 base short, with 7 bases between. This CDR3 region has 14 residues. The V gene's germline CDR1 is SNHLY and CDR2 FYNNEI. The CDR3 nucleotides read TGTGCCAGCAGTGAAGACAGGGATAACTATGGCTACACCTTC. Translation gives CASSEDRDNYGYTF.

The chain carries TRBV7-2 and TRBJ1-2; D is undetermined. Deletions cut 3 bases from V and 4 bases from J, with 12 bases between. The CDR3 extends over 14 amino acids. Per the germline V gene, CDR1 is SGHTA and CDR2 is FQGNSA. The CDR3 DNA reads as TGTGCCAGCAGCTTCGCAGACGGCCCCTATGGCTACACCTTC. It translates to CASSFADGPYGYTF.

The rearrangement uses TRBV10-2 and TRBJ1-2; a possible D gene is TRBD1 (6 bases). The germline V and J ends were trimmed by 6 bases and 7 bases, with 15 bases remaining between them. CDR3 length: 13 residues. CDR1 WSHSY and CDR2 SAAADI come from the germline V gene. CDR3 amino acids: CASRQGPSFGYTF. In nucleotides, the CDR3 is TGCGCCAGCAGACAGGGACCTTCCTTTGGCTACACCTTC.

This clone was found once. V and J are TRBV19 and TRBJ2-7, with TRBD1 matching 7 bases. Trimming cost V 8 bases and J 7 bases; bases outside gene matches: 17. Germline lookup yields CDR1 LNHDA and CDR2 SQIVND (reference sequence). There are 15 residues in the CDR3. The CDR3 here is CASGTPGQWLREQYF. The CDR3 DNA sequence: TGTGCCAGTGGTACCCCGGGACAGTGGTTAAGGGAGCAGTACTTC.

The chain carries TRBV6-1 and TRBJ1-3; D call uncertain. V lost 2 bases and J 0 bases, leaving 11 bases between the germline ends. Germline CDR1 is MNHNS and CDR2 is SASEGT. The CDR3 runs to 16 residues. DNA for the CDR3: TGTGCCAGCAGTGAAAGAGAGGGAGACTCTGGAAACACCATATATTTT. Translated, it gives CASSEREGDSGNTIYF.

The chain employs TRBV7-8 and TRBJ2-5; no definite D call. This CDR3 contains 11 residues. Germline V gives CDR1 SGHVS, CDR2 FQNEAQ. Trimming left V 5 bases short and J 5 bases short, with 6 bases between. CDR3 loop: CASSRSETQYF. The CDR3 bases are TGTGCCAGCAGCCGGAGCGAGACCCAGTACTTC.

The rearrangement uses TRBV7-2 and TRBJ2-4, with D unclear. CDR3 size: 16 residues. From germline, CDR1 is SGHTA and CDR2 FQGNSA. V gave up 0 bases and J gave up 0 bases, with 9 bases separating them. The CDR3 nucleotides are TGTGCCAGCAGCTTAGCGGCAACTCTAGCCAAAAACATTCAGTACTTC. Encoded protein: CASSLAATLAKNIQYF. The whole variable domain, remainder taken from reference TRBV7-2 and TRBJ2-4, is GAGVSQSPSNKVTEKGKDVELRCDPISGHTALYWYRQSLGQGLEFLIYFQGNSAPDKSGLPSDRFSAERTGGSVSTLTIQRTQQEDSAVYLCASSLAATLAKNIQYFGAGTRLSVL.

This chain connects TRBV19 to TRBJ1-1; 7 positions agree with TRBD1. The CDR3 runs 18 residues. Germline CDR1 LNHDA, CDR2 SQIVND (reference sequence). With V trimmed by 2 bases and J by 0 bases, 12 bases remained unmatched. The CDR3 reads CASSIWAGGDSMNTEAFF. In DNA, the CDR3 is TGTGCCAGTAGTATATGGGCAGGGGGAGACAGCATGAACACTGAAGCTTTCTTT. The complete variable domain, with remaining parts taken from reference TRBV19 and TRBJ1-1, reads DGGITQSPKYLFRKEGQNVTLSCEQNLNHDAMYWYRQDPGQGLRLIYYSQIVNDFQKGDIAEGYSVSREKKESFPLTVTSAQKNPTAFYLCASSIWAGGDSMNTEAFFGQGTRLTVV.

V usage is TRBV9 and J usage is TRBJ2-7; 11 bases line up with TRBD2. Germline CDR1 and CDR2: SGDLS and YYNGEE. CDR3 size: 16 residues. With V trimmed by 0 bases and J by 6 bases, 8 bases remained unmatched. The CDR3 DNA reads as TGTGCCAGCAGCGTAGTGACTAGCGGGAATTTGTGCGAGCAGTACTTC. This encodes CASSVVTSGNLCEQYF. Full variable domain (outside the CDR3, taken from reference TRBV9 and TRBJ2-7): DSGVTQTPKHLITATGQRVTLRCSPRSGDLSVYWYQQSLDQGLQFLIQYYNGEERAKGNILERFSAQQFPDLHSELNLSSLELGDSALYFCASSVVTSGNLCEQYFGPGTRLTVT.

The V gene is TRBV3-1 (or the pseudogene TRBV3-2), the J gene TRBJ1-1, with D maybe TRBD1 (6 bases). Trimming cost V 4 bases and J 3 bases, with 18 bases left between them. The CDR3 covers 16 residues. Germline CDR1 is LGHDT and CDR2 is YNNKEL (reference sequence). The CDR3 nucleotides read TGTGCCAGCAGCCTCCTGTCTGCGGGGGCCTACACTGAAGCTTTCTTT. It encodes CASSLLSAGAYTEAFF.

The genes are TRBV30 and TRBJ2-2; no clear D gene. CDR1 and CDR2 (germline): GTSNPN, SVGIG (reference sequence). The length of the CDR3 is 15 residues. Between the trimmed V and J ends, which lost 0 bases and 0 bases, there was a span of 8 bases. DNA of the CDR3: TGTGCCTGGAGTGTAGACGGAACGAACACCGGGGAGCTGTTTTTT. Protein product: CAWSVDGTNTGELFF.